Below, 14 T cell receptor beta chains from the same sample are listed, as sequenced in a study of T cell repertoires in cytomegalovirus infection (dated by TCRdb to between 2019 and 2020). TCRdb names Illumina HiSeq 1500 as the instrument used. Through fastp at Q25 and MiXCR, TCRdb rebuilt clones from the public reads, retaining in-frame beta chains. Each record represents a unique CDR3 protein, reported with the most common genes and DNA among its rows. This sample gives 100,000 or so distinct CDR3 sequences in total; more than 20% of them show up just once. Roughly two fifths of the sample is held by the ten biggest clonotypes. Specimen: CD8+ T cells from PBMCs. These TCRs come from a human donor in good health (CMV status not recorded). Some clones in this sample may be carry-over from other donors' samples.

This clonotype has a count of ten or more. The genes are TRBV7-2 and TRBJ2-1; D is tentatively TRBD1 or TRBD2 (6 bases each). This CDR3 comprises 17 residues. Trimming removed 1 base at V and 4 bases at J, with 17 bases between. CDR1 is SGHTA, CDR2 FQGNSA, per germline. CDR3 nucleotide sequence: TGTGCCAGCAGCTTAGGCCGGAGGGGGGCCCTATACAATGAGCAGTTCTTC. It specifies CASSLGRRGALYNEQFF. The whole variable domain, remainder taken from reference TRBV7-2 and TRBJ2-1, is GAGVSQSPSNKVTEKGKDVELRCDPISGHTALYWYRQSLGQGLEFLIYFQGNSAPDKSGLPSDRFSAERTGGSVSTLTIQRTQQEDSAVYLCASSLGRRGALYNEQFFGPGTRLTVL.

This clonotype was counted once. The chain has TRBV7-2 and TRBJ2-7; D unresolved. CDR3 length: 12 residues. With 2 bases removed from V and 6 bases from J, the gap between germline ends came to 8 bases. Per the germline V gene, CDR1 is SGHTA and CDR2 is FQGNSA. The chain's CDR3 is CASSLSPIEQYF. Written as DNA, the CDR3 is TGTGCCAGCAGCTTAAGCCCCATCGAGCAGTACTTC.

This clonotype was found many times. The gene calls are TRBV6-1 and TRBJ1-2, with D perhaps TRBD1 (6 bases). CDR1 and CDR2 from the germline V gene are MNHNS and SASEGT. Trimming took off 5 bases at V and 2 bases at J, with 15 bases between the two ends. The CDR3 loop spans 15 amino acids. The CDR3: CASSSRGRMNYGYTF. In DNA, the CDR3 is TGTGCCAGCAGTTCCCGGGGGCGGATGAACTATGGCTACACCTTC.

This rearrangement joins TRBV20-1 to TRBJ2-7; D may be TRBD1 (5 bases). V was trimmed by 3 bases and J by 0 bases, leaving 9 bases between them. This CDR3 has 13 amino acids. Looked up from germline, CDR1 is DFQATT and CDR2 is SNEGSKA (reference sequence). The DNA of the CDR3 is TGCAGTGCTAGGGGCAGGGACTCCTACGAGCAGTACTTC. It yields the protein CSARGRDSYEQYF.

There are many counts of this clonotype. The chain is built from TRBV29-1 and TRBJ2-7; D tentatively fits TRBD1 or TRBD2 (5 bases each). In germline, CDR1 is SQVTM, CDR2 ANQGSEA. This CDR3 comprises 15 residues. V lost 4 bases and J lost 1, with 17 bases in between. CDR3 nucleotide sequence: TGCAGCGTTGGGGGCGAGGCCGGAGGATCCTACGAGCAGTACTTC. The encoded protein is CSVGGEAGGSYEQYF.

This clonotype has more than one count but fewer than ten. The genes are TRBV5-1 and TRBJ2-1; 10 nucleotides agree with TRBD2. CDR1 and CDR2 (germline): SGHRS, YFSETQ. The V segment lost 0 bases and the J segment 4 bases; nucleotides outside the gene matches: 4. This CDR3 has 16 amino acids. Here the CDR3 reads CASSLEAGGRYNEQFF. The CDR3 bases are TGCGCCAGCAGCTTGGAAGCGGGGGGGCGTTACAATGAGCAGTTCTTC.

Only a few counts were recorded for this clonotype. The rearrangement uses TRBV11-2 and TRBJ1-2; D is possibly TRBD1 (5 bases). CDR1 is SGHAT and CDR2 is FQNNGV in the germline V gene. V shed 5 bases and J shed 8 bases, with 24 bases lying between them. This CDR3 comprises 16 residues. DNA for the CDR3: TGTGCCAGCAGCAAGGACAATCCGACGGGCACAGAGGGCTACACCTTC. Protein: CASSKDNPTGTEGYTF.

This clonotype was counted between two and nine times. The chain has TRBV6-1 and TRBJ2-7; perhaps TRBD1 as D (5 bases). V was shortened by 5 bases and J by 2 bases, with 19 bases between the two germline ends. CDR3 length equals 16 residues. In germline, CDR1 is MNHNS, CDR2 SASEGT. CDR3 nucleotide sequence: TGTGCCAGCAGTTACACCTTTAAGGACACCGCCTACGAGCAGTACTTC. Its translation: CASSYTFKDTAYEQYF.

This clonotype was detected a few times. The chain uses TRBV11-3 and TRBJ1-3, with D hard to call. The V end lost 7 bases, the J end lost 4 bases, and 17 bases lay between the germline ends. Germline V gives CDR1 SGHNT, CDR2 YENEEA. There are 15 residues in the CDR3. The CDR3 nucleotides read TGTGCCAGCACAAAGCCGGGTTTTTCGGGAAACACCATATATTTT. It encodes CASTKPGFSGNTIYF.

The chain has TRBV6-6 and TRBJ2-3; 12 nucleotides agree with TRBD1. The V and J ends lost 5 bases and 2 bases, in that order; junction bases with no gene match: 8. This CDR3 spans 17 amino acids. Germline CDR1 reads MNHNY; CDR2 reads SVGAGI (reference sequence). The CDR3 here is CASSTRGTGGPTDTQYF. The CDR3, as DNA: TGTGCCAGCAGTACTCGTGGGACAGGGGGCCCCACAGATACGCAGTATTTT.

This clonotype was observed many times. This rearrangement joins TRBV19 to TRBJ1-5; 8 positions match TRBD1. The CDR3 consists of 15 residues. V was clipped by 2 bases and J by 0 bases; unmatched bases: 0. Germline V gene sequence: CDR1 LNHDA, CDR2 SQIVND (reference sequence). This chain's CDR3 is CASSITGGSNQPQHF. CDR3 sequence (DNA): TGTGCCAGTAGTATAACAGGGGGTAGCAATCAGCCCCAGCATTTT.

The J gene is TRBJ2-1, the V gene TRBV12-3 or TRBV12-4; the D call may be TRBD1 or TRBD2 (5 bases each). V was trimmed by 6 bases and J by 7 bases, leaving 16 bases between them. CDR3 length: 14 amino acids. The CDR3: CASSIHEGFNEQFF. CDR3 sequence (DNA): TGTGCCAGCAGCATCCACGAGGGGTTTAATGAGCAGTTCTTC.

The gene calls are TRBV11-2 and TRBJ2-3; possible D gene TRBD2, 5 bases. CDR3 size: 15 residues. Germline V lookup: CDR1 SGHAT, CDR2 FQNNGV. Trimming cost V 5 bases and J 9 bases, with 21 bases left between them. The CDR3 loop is CASSGDGLGGNTQYF. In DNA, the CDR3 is TGTGCCAGCAGCGGAGACGGGCTAGGAGGTAACACGCAGTATTTT.

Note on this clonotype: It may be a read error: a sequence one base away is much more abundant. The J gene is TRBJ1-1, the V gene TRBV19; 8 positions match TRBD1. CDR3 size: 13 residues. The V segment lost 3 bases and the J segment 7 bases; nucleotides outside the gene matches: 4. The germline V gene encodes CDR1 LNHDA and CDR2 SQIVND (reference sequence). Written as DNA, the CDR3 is TGTGCCAGTAGTATCATGGACAGGGTTGAAGCTTTCTTT. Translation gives CASSIMDRVEAFF.